This T cell receptor beta chain was sequenced during a study of identical twins. A universal primer site was created by template switching, with the cDNA bearing unique molecular identifiers. From the 5' RACE reads, TCRdb called clonotypes with MiXCR, one entry per CDR3 protein. The sample shows 700,000 or so distinct CDR3 sequences, 21% of them seen only once. V was shortened by 1 base and J by 3 bases, with 3 bases between the two germline ends. Germline V gene sequence: CDR1 GTSNPN, CDR2 SVGIG (reference sequence). The CDR3 runs to 12 residues. The sample was also linked to a second study, of T cells expressing NK-cell markers. That paper adds: In sorted CD3+CD56+NKG2C+, CD3+CD56+NKG2C- and CD3+CD56-NKG2C+ T cells, TCR beta repertoires were obtained.

Material: PBMCs. The chain couples TRBV30 to TRBJ2-2; D unclear. The sequence was obtained from a woman aged 18-29 years in good health. The DNA for the CDR3 is TGTGCCTGGAGTGAACACACCGGGGAGCTGTTTTTT. The encoded protein is CAWSEHTGELFF.